Below, one T cell receptor beta chain is given with its context. The source of the sample is a study of CD8 T cells in Susac syndrome. Study-level background: Susac syndrome patients were untreated, on corticosteroids with some adding intravenous immunoglobulin, or on intravenous immunoglobulin only.

The CDR3 is 14 amino acids. Germline CDR1 is SNHLY and CDR2 is FYNNEI. V was clipped by 10 bases and J by 7 bases; unmatched bases: 12. Reverse transcription of about 0.5 to 1 ug RNA was carried out with random hexamers. Amplification of the TCR beta CDR3 was carried out by immunoSEQ multiplex PCR, which spanned a total of 54 Vbeta and 13 Jbeta segments. TCRdb called the immunoSEQ multiplex PCR reads again in MiXCR, with one record for every CDR3 protein. The repertoire includes about 180,000 distinct CDR3 sequences, 85% to 95% of them detected once, and approximately 0.11% sits in the top ten. Sequencing of TCR beta, carried out with a high-throughput approach, was applied to CD8+ and CD4+ T cells from the blood. Negative isolation yielded CD4+ and CD8+ T cells, and FACS enriched TEMRA cells.

Sample: CD4+ T cells from PBMCs. The chain uses TRBV2 and TRBJ2-1; 8 positions agree with TRBD2. The sequence was collected from a human donor with Susac syndrome. CDR3 bases: TGTGCCACCAAGAACGGGGGGGCCGGGAATGAGCAGTTCTTC. Its translation is CATKNGGAGNEQFF.